Listed here are 25 T cell receptor beta chains from one sample, sequenced in a study of T cells in Graves' hyperthyroidism and ophthalmopathy. Amplified TCR beta CDR3 regions derived from RNA transcripts. The TCR CDR3 was amplified in a first-round RT-PCR using the HTBI primer set. TCRdb ran MiXCR on the multiplex PCR reads and lists one entry per CDR3 protein. The repertoire consists of approximately 400,000 distinct CDR3 sequences, with approximately 25% occurring once and the leading ten covering around 79%. Material: blood. The receptors derive from a man between 45 and 60 years old with Graves' hyperthyroidism.

This rearrangement joins TRBV18 to TRBJ1-1, with a possible D match to TRBD1 (5 bases). V dropped 3 bases and J dropped 7 bases, with 9 bases sitting between them. The CDR3 has 12 residues. Germline lookup yields CDR1 KGHSH and CDR2 LQKENI. Written as DNA, the CDR3 is TGTGCCAGCTCACCGGACATATTTGAAGCTTTCTTT. Its translation: CASSPDIFEAFF.

There are many counts of this clonotype. The chain joins TRBV12-3 or TRBV12-4 to TRBJ2-7; 11 positions match TRBD2. This CDR3 has 16 residues. The J segment lost 6 bases and the V segment lost 6 bases, leaving 13 bases of the junction unmatched. CDR3 coding DNA: TGTGCCAGCAGCTGGATAGCGGGAGGGCCTGGGATCGAGCAGTACTTC. Translated, it gives CASSWIAGGPGIEQYF.

In this sample, this clonotype turned up a few times. The J gene is TRBJ2-6, the V gene TRBV6-6; no reliable D call. The germline CDR1 and CDR2 sequences are MNHNY and SVGAGI (reference sequence). The CDR3 extends over 16 amino acids. The V end was cut by 0 bases, the J end by 0 bases, with 6 bases between. CDR3 in DNA: TGTGCCAGCAGTTACTCGGTAGGCTCTGGGGCCAACGTCCTGACTTTC. Its protein product is CASSYSVGSGANVLTF.

The rearrangement uses TRBV27 and TRBJ2-3; possible D gene TRBD2, 6 bases. This CDR3 is built from 16 residues. Germline CDR1 is MNHEY and CDR2 is SMNVEV (reference sequence). V was pared by 1 base and J by 2 bases, with 13 bases between. CDR3 in DNA: TGTGCCAGCAGTTTATGGGCGGGATCCTACACAGATACGCAGTATTTT. Protein product: CASSLWAGSYTDTQYF.

The rearrangement links TRBV3-1 to TRBJ1-2; 12 bases line up with TRBD1. The CDR3 is 14 amino acids. Trimming at V came to 1 base and at J to 6 bases, leaving 0 bases not matched to a gene. Germline CDR1 is LGHDT and CDR2 is YNNKEL (reference sequence). In nucleotides, the CDR3 is TGTGCCAGCAGCCAAGGGGACAGGGGGCATGGCTACACCTTC. Amino acids: CASSQGDRGHGYTF.

This rearrangement joins TRBV28 to TRBJ1-6; D unresolved. The CDR3 covers 14 residues. V was trimmed by 5 bases and J by 6 bases, leaving 11 bases between them. Germline V lookup: CDR1 MDHEN, CDR2 SYDVKM. The CDR3 loop is CASSTYTVNSPLHF. In DNA, the CDR3 is TGTGCCAGCAGTACCTACACGGTTAATTCACCCCTCCACTTT.

In this sample, this clonotype turned up a few times. The chain couples TRBV14 to TRBJ2-1; possible D gene TRBD2, 5 bases. Germline V gene lookup returns CDR1 SGHDN and CDR2 FVKESK. The CDR3 consists of 13 residues. Deletions cut 1 base from V and 6 bases from J, with 7 bases between. The CDR3 loop is CASSQGLLNEQFF. The CDR3 nucleotides read TGTGCCAGCAGCCAAGGACTACTCAATGAGCAGTTCTTC.

This clonotype has more than one count but fewer than ten. The genes are TRBV13 and TRBJ2-1, with 14 bases identical to TRBD2. This CDR3 contains 14 residues. Germline CDR1 and CDR2: PRHDT and FYEKMQ (reference sequence). The ends lost 8 bases at V and 6 bases at J; junction bases unmatched: 3. The CDR3 coding sequence is TGTGCCAGCGGGACTAGCGGGAGACTCAATGAGCAGTTCTTC. Protein product: CASGTSGRLNEQFF.

The chain has TRBV4-1 and TRBJ2-2; D gene ambiguous. V lost 2 bases and J lost 0, with 10 bases in between. This CDR3 has 16 amino acids. Germline V gives CDR1 MGHRA, CDR2 YSYEKL. Here the CDR3 reads CASSQLAETNTGELFF. Here the CDR3 DNA reads TGCGCCAGCAGCCAATTAGCAGAGACGAACACCGGGGAGCTGTTTTTT.

The V gene is TRBV4-2, the J gene TRBJ2-3, with 7 bases lining up with TRBD2. The CDR3 spans 16 residues. In germline, CDR1 is LGHNA, CDR2 YNFKEQ. The J segment lost 3 bases and the V segment lost 1 base, leaving 7 bases of the junction unmatched. The CDR3 reads CASSQVGSGGTDTQYF. In nucleotides, the CDR3 is TGTGCCAGCAGCCAAGTTGGGTCGGGAGGAACAGATACGCAGTATTTT.

This clonotype showed up just once. This chain links TRBV6-1 with TRBJ2-3; no clear D. The CDR3 contains 11 residues. Trimming cost V 2 bases and J 13 bases, with 10 bases left between them. Looked up from germline, CDR1 is MNHNS and CDR2 is SASEGT. The CDR3 loop is CASSEIWEEYF. The CDR3 region has the DNA TGTGCCAGCAGTGAAATCTGGGAAGAGTATTTT.

The sample holds a few counts of this clonotype. The DNA for the CDR3 is TGTGCCAGCAGAGGGCCGGGACCATCAAGCAATCAGCCCCAGCATTTT. Residues: CASRGPGPSSNQPQHF. The rearrangement joins TRBV6-2 or TRBV6-3 to TRBJ1-5, with D possibly being TRBD1 (5 bases). Trimming took 6 bases from V and 1 from J, leaving 16 bases between them. The CDR3 length is 16 residues. The germline V gene has CDR1 MNHEY and CDR2 SVGEGT.

This chain connects TRBV27 to TRBJ1-6, with TRBD1 matching over 8 bases. CDR3 length: 16 residues. J lost 9 bases, V lost 3 bases, and 10 bases had no gene match. Germline CDR1 MNHEY, CDR2 SMNVEV (reference sequence). The CDR3 loop is CASSFASTGVGSPLHF. CDR3 DNA sequence: TGTGCCAGCAGTTTTGCCTCGACAGGGGTGGGTTCACCCCTCCACTTT.

The chain couples TRBV24-1 to TRBJ2-7; 12 positions match TRBD2. This CDR3 is built from 15 residues. V shed 3 bases, J shed 5 bases, and the junction held 4 bases outside the gene matches. The V gene's germline CDR1 is KGHDR and CDR2 SFDVKD. The CDR3 sequence is CATSDVGLAGNEQYF. The CDR3 bases are TGTGCCACCAGTGATGTCGGACTAGCGGGAAACGAGCAGTACTTC.

The J gene is TRBJ2-1, the V gene TRBV7-2; 8 bases agree with TRBD2. This CDR3 has 14 amino acids. V gave up 3 bases and J gave up 10 bases; unmatched junction bases: 8. Germline V gene lookup returns CDR1 SGHTA and CDR2 FQGNSA. Here the CDR3 DNA reads TGTGCCAGCAGCTTCTTGACTAGCGAGTTAGAGCAGTTCTTC. This sequence encodes CASSFLTSELEQFF.

This clonotype was counted ten times or more. This chain connects TRBV12-3 or TRBV12-4 to TRBJ2-1; TRBD1 aligns across 7 bases. The CDR3 consists of 14 residues. Trimming removed 7 bases from V and 2 bases from J; junction bases left unmatched: 5. For the CDR3, the DNA is TGTGCCAGCAACAAGGGGGCTCCCTACAATGAGCAGTTCTTC. Its translation: CASNKGAPYNEQFF.

This clonotype was observed many times. This sequence joins TRBV7-6 and TRBJ2-7; the match to TRBD1 covers 7 bases. V gave up 5 bases and J gave up 4 bases; unmatched junction bases: 11. The CDR3 contains 15 residues. In germline, CDR1 is SGHVS, CDR2 FNYEAQ. CDR3 protein: CASSPGARGTYEQYF. CDR3 coding DNA: TGTGCCAGCAGCCCCGGGGCCAGGGGGACGTACGAGCAGTACTTC.

The genes are TRBV29-1 and TRBJ2-7, with no clear D. Trimming took off 4 bases at V and 1 base at J, with 8 bases between the two ends. This CDR3 region has 12 residues. Looked up from germline, CDR1 is SQVTM and CDR2 is ANQGSEA. Here the CDR3 reads CSVGDGSYEQYF. The CDR3 region has the DNA TGCAGCGTTGGAGATGGTTCCTACGAGCAGTACTTC.

V is TRBV6-1 and J is TRBJ1-2; the D is unclear. Trimming took off 5 bases at V and 8 bases at J, with 15 bases between the two ends. CDR3 length equals 13 residues. The germline gives CDR1 MNHNS, CDR2 SASEGT. The CDR3 loop is CASSPTGPRGYTF. CDR3 nucleotide sequence: TGTGCCAGCAGTCCTACGGGCCCGAGGGGCTACACCTTC.

The chain employs TRBV28 and TRBJ2-5; 9 bases line up with TRBD2. Losses at the gene ends were 7 bases for V and 4 bases for J; bases not matched to a gene: 7. Looked up from germline, CDR1 is MDHEN and CDR2 is SYDVKM. CDR3 length: 14 amino acids. CDR3 amino acids: CASNSAGGSETQYF. In DNA, the CDR3 is TGTGCCAGCAATTCGGCGGGAGGGTCAGAGACCCAGTACTTC.

V and J are TRBV6-1 and TRBJ1-5; D is possibly TRBD1 (5 bases). V dropped 3 bases and J dropped 3 bases, with 9 bases sitting between them. This CDR3 region has 14 residues. CDR1 and CDR2 (germline): MNHNS, SASEGT. CDR3 sequence (DNA): TGTGCCAGCAGTGATCAGGGCTACAATCAGCCCCAGCATTTT. Translated: CASSDQGYNQPQHF.

This clonotype was counted only a few times. The chain recombines TRBV13 with TRBJ2-5; 7 bases are a match to TRBD1. The V segment lost 5 bases and the J segment 2 bases; nucleotides outside the gene matches: 11. The germline gives CDR1 PRHDT, CDR2 FYEKMQ (reference sequence). This CDR3 has 16 amino acids. This CDR3 is CASSDQGGPKQETQYF. CDR3 sequence (DNA): TGTGCCAGCAGCGACCAAGGGGGCCCCAAGCAAGAGACCCAGTACTTC. Filled out from reference TRBV13 and TRBJ2-5, the complete variable domain reads AAGVIQSPRHLIKEKRETATLKCYPIPRHDTVYWYQQGPGQDPQFLISFYEKMQSDKGSIPDRFSAQQFSDYHSELNMSSLELGDSALYFCASSDQGGPKQETQYFGPGTRLLVL.

The rearrangement uses TRBV20-1 and TRBJ1-2; a possible D gene is TRBD1 (6 bases). Germline CDR1 and CDR2: DFQATT and SNEGSKA (reference sequence). This CDR3 comprises 12 residues. V lost 5 bases to trimming and J lost 2 bases, with 9 bases between them. CDR3 coding DNA: TGCAGTGCTTATGACAGGAACTATGGCTACACCTTC. Translated, it gives CSAYDRNYGYTF.

The V call is TRBV29-1, the J call TRBJ2-3; D gene ambiguous. This CDR3 comprises 12 residues. Germline lookup yields CDR1 SQVTM and CDR2 ANQGSEA. The V end was cut by 8 bases, the J end by 4 bases, with 13 bases between. The CDR3 bases are TGCAGCTTAAGAGATTATGCAGATACGCAGTATTTT. This codes for CSLRDYADTQYF.

This clonotype was counted only a few times. V and J are TRBV12-5 and TRBJ1-2; D unresolved. Germline V gives CDR1 LGHNT, CDR2 FRNRAP. The CDR3 covers 12 residues. V gave up 4 bases and J gave up 4 bases, with 7 bases separating them. The CDR3 loop is CASGSETYGYTF. The CDR3 nucleotides read TGTGCTAGTGGTTCGGAAACCTATGGCTACACCTTC.